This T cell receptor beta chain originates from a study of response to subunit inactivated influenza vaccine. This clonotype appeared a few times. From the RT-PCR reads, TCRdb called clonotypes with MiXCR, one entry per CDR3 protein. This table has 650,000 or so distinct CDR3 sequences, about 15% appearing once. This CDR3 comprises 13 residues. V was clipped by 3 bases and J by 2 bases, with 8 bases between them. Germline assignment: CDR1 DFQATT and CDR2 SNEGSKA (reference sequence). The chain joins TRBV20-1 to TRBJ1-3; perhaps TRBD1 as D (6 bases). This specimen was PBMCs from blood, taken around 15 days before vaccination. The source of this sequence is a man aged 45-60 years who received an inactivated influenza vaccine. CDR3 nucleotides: TGCAGTGCTAGTAGGACAGCTGGAAACACCATATATTTT. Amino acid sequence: CSASRTAGNTIYF.